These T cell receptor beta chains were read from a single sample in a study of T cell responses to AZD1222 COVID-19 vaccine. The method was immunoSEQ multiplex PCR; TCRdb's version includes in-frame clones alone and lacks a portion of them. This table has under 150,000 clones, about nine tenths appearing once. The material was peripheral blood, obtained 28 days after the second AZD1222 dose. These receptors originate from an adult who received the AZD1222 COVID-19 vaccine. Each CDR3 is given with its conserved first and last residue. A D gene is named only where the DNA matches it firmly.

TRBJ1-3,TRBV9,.,CASSAFLGGVQGNTIYF
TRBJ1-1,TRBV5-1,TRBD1,CASSLARNRGRNTEAFF
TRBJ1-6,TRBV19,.,CASSMNSGAYNSPLHF
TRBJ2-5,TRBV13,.,CASSAGAGRQETQYF
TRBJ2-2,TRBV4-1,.,CASSQEETRSFGELFF
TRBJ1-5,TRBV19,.,CASSPTGIHQPQHF
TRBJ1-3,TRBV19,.,CASTPAGESGNTIYF
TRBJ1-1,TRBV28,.,CASSSGDTEAFF
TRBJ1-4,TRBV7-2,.,CASSLAHSSGNEKLFF
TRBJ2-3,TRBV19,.,CASSIPPPGFRTQYF
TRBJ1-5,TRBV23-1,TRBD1,CASRGQGWVDQPQHF
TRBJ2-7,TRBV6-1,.,CASSEPDGGAYEQYF
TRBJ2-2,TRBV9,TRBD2,CASSVLIGGDTGELFF
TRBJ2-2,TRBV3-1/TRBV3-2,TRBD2,CASSPLAGVTGELFF
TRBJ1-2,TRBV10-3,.,CAATRELGYGYTF
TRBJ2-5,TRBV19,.,CASSIGATQYF
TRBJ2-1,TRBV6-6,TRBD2,CASSPYGLGTSGQSYNEQFF
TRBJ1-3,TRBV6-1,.,CASSEVSGGGNTIYF
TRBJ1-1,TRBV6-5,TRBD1,CASSARDRIRAFF
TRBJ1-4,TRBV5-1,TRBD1,CASSADRGDEKLFF
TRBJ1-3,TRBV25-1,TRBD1,CASSEFPGGIGNTIYF
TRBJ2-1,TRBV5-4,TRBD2,CASSLELAGAYNEQFF